A single sample is the source of the 14 T cell receptor beta chains below, sequenced in a study of blood T cell repertoires in COVID-19. TCRdb keeps only in-frame clones here, not all; method: immunoSEQ multiplex PCR. The data contain a few hundred thousand clones, roughly nine tenths of them seen just once; the ten biggest clones take up about 2.2%. The source material was peripheral blood. Every receptor here comes from a woman aged 50 to 65 who had recovered from COVID-19.

This chain uses TRBV28 with TRBJ1-1; TRBD1 matches 8 bases. With V trimmed by 0 bases and J by 3 bases, 6 bases remained unmatched. CDR3 length: 16 amino acids. Germline CDR1 reads MDHEN; CDR2 reads SYDVKM. The CDR3 DNA sequence: TGTGCCAGCAGTTTATGGCAGGGGGCGGGAGACACTGAAGCTTTCTTT. It translates to CASSLWQGAGDTEAFF. The complete variable domain, with remaining parts taken from reference TRBV28 and TRBJ1-1, reads DVKVTQSSRYLVKRTGEKVFLECVQDMDHENMFWYRQDPGLGLRLIYFSYDVKMKEKGDIPEGYSVSREKKERFSLILESASTNQTSMYLCASSLWQGAGDTEAFFGQGTRLTVV.

This clone appeared once. The chain is built from TRBV6-2 or TRBV6-3 and TRBJ1-1, with TRBD1 identical over 8 bases. The CDR3 length is 12 residues. CDR1 is MNHEY, CDR2 SVGEGT, per germline. J was trimmed by 7 bases and V by 6 bases; bases with no gene match: 4. CDR3 sequence: CASSQGALEAFF. The CDR3 DNA reads as TGTGCCAGCAGCCAGGGGGCCCTTGAAGCTTTCTTT.

The V call is TRBV18, the J call TRBJ2-1; possible D gene TRBD2, 5 bases. V was pared by 3 bases and J by 2 bases, with 5 bases between. CDR1 and CDR2 from the germline V gene are KGHSH and LQKENI. The CDR3 covers 13 residues. This CDR3 is CASSPTTYNEQFF. The CDR3 DNA sequence: TGTGCCAGCTCACCGACTACCTACAATGAGCAGTTCTTC.

J is TRBJ2-3 and V is TRBV11-2, with 9 bases identical to TRBD1. This CDR3 spans 16 amino acids. Trimming took 5 bases from V and 2 from J; bases not matched to a gene: 8. CDR1 is SGHAT and CDR2 is FQNNGV in the germline V gene. The CDR3, as DNA: TGTGCCAGCAGCCGCCCCGGGACAGGGTACACAGATACGCAGTATTTT. This encodes CASSRPGTGYTDTQYF.

The chain joins TRBV18 to TRBJ2-7; 8 bases are a match to TRBD1. CDR3 length: 14 residues. The germline gives CDR1 KGHSH, CDR2 LQKENI. The V segment lost 2 bases and the J segment 6 bases; nucleotides outside the gene matches: 6. DNA of the CDR3: TGTGCCAGCTCACCATATAAACAGGGGGTCGAGCAGTACTTC. Encoded protein: CASSPYKQGVEQYF.

This chain connects TRBV28 to TRBJ2-7; D gene unclear. V lost 5 bases and J lost 2, with 10 bases in between. CDR3 length equals 13 residues. Germline CDR1 reads MDHEN; CDR2 reads SYDVKM. The CDR3 protein is CASSPDSTYEQYF. The CDR3 bases are TGTGCCAGCAGTCCCGACTCGACCTACGAGCAGTACTTC.

In nucleotides, the CDR3 is TGTGCCAGCAGCAAATACTCGGGGACAGTTGGTGAAAAACTGTTTTTT. This encodes CASSKYSGTVGEKLFF. The V gene is TRBV21-1, the J gene TRBJ1-4; the table calls TRBD1, which could not be checked here. TRBV21-1 is recorded as a pseudogene. This CDR3 region has 16 residues.

The rearrangement joins TRBV9 to TRBJ1-5; D gene unclear. CDR1 is SGDLS and CDR2 is YYNGEE in the germline V gene. CDR3 size: 13 residues. Trimming stripped 0 bases from V and 2 bases from J, with 3 bases between. The CDR3 DNA reads TGTGCCAGCAGCGTAGCCGGCAATCAGCCCCAGCATTTT. Translation: CASSVAGNQPQHF.

This chain connects TRBV19 to TRBJ2-7; 9 nucleotides match TRBD1. CDR3 length equals 15 residues. The germline CDR1 and CDR2 sequences are LNHDA and SQIVND (reference sequence). After removal of 7 bases from V and 2 bases from J, the junction contained 9 bases not matched to a gene. The CDR3 DNA sequence: TGTGCCAGTACACCCGGGACAGGGCCGGCCTACGAGCAGTACTTC. It translates to CASTPGTGPAYEQYF.

The V call is TRBV5-6, the J call TRBJ1-1; D gene uncertain. In germline, CDR1 is SGHDT, CDR2 YYEEEE. This CDR3 has 14 residues. V was trimmed by 1 base and J by 7 bases, leaving 14 bases between them. The CDR3 loop is CASSLLWPVGEAFF. CDR3 nucleotides: TGTGCCAGCAGCTTGCTGTGGCCCGTTGGTGAAGCTTTCTTT.

J is TRBJ1-2 and V is TRBV9, with D perhaps TRBD1 (5 bases). V shed 10 bases and J shed 5 bases, with 18 bases lying between them. Germline-derived CDR1 and CDR2 are SGDLS and YYNGEE. The CDR3 has 13 residues. The CDR3 sequence is CASRRGVTYGYTF. The CDR3 nucleotides are TGTGCCTCCAGGAGGGGCGTCACTTATGGCTACACCTTC. Full variable domain (remainder filled in from reference TRBV9 and TRBJ1-2): DSGVTQTPKHLITATGQRVTLRCSPRSGDLSVYWYQQSLDQGLQFLIQYYNGEERAKGNILERFSAQQFPDLHSELNLSSLELGDSALYFCASRRGVTYGYTFGSGTRLTVV.

The chain uses TRBV6-2 or TRBV6-3 and TRBJ2-5; D is unclear. Germline assignment: CDR1 MNHEY and CDR2 SVGEGT. Between the trimmed V and J ends, which lost 6 bases and 1 base, there was a span of 9 bases. The CDR3 loop spans 13 amino acids. The DNA of the CDR3 is TGTGCCAGCAGCCCCCTCGGCCAAGAGACCCAGTACTTC. Translation gives CASSPLGQETQYF.

This clone was seen once. The V call is TRBV7-6, the J call TRBJ2-2; TRBD1 matches at 8 bases. Germline CDR1 is SGHVS and CDR2 is FNYEAQ. V dropped 3 bases and J dropped 2; count of bases not matched to a gene: 8. The CDR3 extends over 17 amino acids. CDR3 amino acids: CASSFRAAGGNTGELFF. The CDR3 DNA reads as TGTGCCAGCAGCTTCAGGGCCGCAGGGGGCAACACCGGGGAGCTGTTTTTT.

The V gene is TRBV6-5, the J gene TRBJ1-5; D call uncertain. Trimming pared 6 bases from V and 7 bases from J, leaving 10 bases between. From germline, CDR1 is MNHEY and CDR2 SVGAGI. The CDR3 is made up of 12 amino acids. The chain's CDR3 is CASRILGQPQHF. CDR3 sequence (DNA): TGTGCCAGCAGGATCCTCGGGCAGCCCCAGCATTTT.